A selection of T cell receptor beta chains follows, all from one sample in a study of T cell repertoires in cytomegalovirus infection. In TCRdb, the reads were re-called with MiXCR into one record per CDR3 protein. The table records 700,000 to 950,000 distinct CDR3 sequences, over 25% of them present only once. Their antigens are not known. Sequencing was performed on cultured CD8+ T cells from PBMCs, taken from culture after CMV antigen stimulation. The receptors were gathered from a human donor in good health (CMV status not recorded). Some clones in this sample may be carry-over from other donors' samples. Each CDR3 is given with its conserved first and last residue. Each record gives: D gene, clone size, V gene, J gene, CDR3 DNA, CDR3 protein. A D gene is named only where the DNA matches it firmly. Some rows have no size entry. The others give once, few or many, or a class for an expanded clone.

d_gene: .; abundance: many; v_gene: TRBV7-8; j_gene: TRBJ2-5; CDR3nt: TGTGCCAGCAGCCCGTGGGACGAAACCCAGTACTTC; CDR3aa: CASSPWDETQYF
d_gene: .; abundance: few; v_gene: TRBV7-6; j_gene: TRBJ2-1; CDR3nt: TGTGCCAGCAGCTTGGCTCGGCGGTACGATGAGCAGTTCTTC; CDR3aa: CASSLARRYDEQFF
d_gene: TRBD2; abundance: .; v_gene: TRBV5-4; j_gene: TRBJ2-7; CDR3nt: TGTGCCAGCAGCCCCGGGACTAGTCTAAGCTACGAGCAGTACTTC; CDR3aa: CASSPGTSLSYEQYF
d_gene: .; abundance: many; v_gene: TRBV7-2; j_gene: TRBJ2-1; CDR3nt: TGTGCCAGCAGCTCTCCGGGGGCCAACAATGAGCAGTTCTTC; CDR3aa: CASSSPGANNEQFF
d_gene: TRBD2; abundance: few; v_gene: TRBV6-6; j_gene: TRBJ2-1; CDR3nt: TGTGCCAGCAAAGAGCGGGGGGGCCAAAATGAGCAGTTCTTC; CDR3aa: CASKERGGQNEQFF
d_gene: .; abundance: .; v_gene: TRBV14; j_gene: TRBJ2-1; CDR3nt: TGTGCCAGCAGCCCCCGGGGGGCCGCCTACAATGAGCAGTTCTTC; CDR3aa: CASSPRGAAYNEQFF
d_gene: .; abundance: .; v_gene: TRBV7-6; j_gene: TRBJ1-1; CDR3nt: TGTGCCAGCAGCTTAGAGTCAGGGATATTTCAGAACACTGAAGCTTTCTTT; CDR3aa: CASSLESGIFQNTEAFF
d_gene: .; abundance: .; v_gene: TRBV6-5; j_gene: TRBJ2-7; CDR3nt: TGTGCCAGCAGTTACGGGGGGGCGGAGTACTTC; CDR3aa: CASSYGGAEYF
d_gene: .; abundance: many; v_gene: TRBV7-8; j_gene: TRBJ2-2; CDR3nt: TGTGCCAGCACCCCAAACCCGAACACCGGGGAGCTGTTTTTT; CDR3aa: CASTPNPNTGELFF
d_gene: .; abundance: few; v_gene: TRBV4-1; j_gene: TRBJ2-7; CDR3nt: TGCGCCAGCAGCCAAGTGTGGGGTCGAATCGACGAGCAGTACTTC; CDR3aa: CASSQVWGRIDEQYF
d_gene: .; abundance: few; v_gene: TRBV9; j_gene: TRBJ1-2; CDR3nt: TGTGCCAGCAGCGTACCCCGTCGGAACATGGACTATGGCTACACCTTC; CDR3aa: CASSVPRRNMDYGYTF
d_gene: .; abundance: once; v_gene: TRBV4-1; j_gene: TRBJ2-1; CDR3nt: TGCGCCAGCAGCCCGAAAGAGGGCCCAGCAGCCCTCAATGAGCAGTTCTTC; CDR3aa: CASSPKEGPAALNEQFF
d_gene: .; abundance: few; v_gene: TRBV5-5; j_gene: TRBJ1-1; CDR3nt: TGTGCCAGCAGCGTCGGGGGAGCTTTCTTT; CDR3aa: CASSVGGAFF
d_gene: .; abundance: .; v_gene: TRBV12-3/TRBV12-4; j_gene: TRBJ2-3; CDR3nt: TGTGCCAGCAGTTTACCTAGTTCAGATACGCAGTATTTT; CDR3aa: CASSLPSSDTQYF
d_gene: .; abundance: few; v_gene: TRBV7-9; j_gene: TRBJ1-3; CDR3nt: TGTGCCAGCAGTGCAGTAAACTCTGGAAACACCATATATTTT; CDR3aa: CASSAVNSGNTIYF
d_gene: .; abundance: few; v_gene: TRBV11-2; j_gene: TRBJ1-1; CDR3nt: TGTGCCAGCACCTTTTGGGGTTCGAACACTGAAGCTTTCTTT; CDR3aa: CASTFWGSNTEAFF
d_gene: .; abundance: few; v_gene: TRBV20-1; j_gene: TRBJ2-1; CDR3nt: TGCAGTGCTTCGGACGTAGGTTGGGTCGATGAGCAGTTCTTC; CDR3aa: CSASDVGWVDEQFF
d_gene: TRBD1; abundance: .; v_gene: TRBV9; j_gene: TRBJ2-6; CDR3nt: TGTGCCAGCAGCGTGCGGACAGGGGGCTCTGGGGCCAACGTCCTGACTTTC; CDR3aa: CASSVRTGGSGANVLTF
d_gene: .; abundance: .; v_gene: TRBV29-1; j_gene: TRBJ1-2; CDR3nt: TGCAGCGCTAGGACAGAGAACTATGGCTACACCTTC; CDR3aa: CSARTENYGYTF
d_gene: .; abundance: many; v_gene: TRBV7-2; j_gene: TRBJ2-3; CDR3nt: TGTGCCAGCAGCCCAGACAGAGCTAGCACAGATACGCAGTATTTT; CDR3aa: CASSPDRASTDTQYF
d_gene: .; abundance: .; v_gene: TRBV14; j_gene: TRBJ2-1; CDR3nt: TGTGCCAGCAGCTCTGAGCAAGTTAGGAATGAGCAGTTCTTC; CDR3aa: CASSSEQVRNEQFF
d_gene: TRBD1; abundance: few; v_gene: TRBV7-9; j_gene: TRBJ2-1; CDR3nt: TGTGCCAGCAGCAACCCGGGACAGGGTACCCGCAATGAGCAGTTCTTC; CDR3aa: CASSNPGQGTRNEQFF
d_gene: TRBD1; abundance: .; v_gene: TRBV5-1; j_gene: TRBJ1-5; CDR3nt: TGCGCCAGCAGCTTCCAGGGGGGACACCCTGAATGGCCCCAGCATTTT; CDR3aa: CASSFQGGHPEWPQHF
d_gene: .; abundance: few; v_gene: TRBV7-6; j_gene: TRBJ2-1; CDR3nt: TGTGCCAGCAGCTTACTGTACCCCGAGGCGTACAATGAGCAGTTCTTC; CDR3aa: CASSLLYPEAYNEQFF
d_gene: .; abundance: .; v_gene: TRBV4-1; j_gene: TRBJ1-4; CDR3nt: TGCGCCAGCAGCCAAGGCCCCCGCAATGAAAAACTGTTTTTT; CDR3aa: CASSQGPRNEKLFF
d_gene: .; abundance: .; v_gene: TRBV4-2; j_gene: TRBJ1-3; CDR3nt: TGTGCCAGCAGCCAGGAACGAGACTCTTGGGTTGGGCTTAATTTT; CDR3aa: CASSQERDSWVGLNF
d_gene: .; abundance: many; v_gene: TRBV7-6; j_gene: TRBJ1-1; CDR3nt: TGTGCCAGCAGGCTAACAGGAATGAACACTGAAGCTTTCTTT; CDR3aa: CASRLTGMNTEAFF
d_gene: .; abundance: .; v_gene: TRBV29-1; j_gene: TRBJ2-7; CDR3nt: TGCAGCGTTCCGGGCCCCTACGAGCAGTACTTC; CDR3aa: CSVPGPYEQYF
d_gene: .; abundance: .; v_gene: TRBV7-9; j_gene: TRBJ1-3; CDR3nt: TGTGCCAGCAGCCCGAGATTACAGGGCCACCCGGGGAAGAACACCATATATTTT; CDR3aa: CASSPRLQGHPGKNTIYF
d_gene: .; abundance: many; v_gene: TRBV7-2; j_gene: TRBJ2-3; CDR3nt: TGTGCCAGCAGCCACCAGACCGGACCACAGGACACAGATACGCAGTATTTT; CDR3aa: CASSHQTGPQDTDTQYF
d_gene: .; abundance: many; v_gene: TRBV7-8; j_gene: TRBJ2-5; CDR3nt: TGTGCCAGCAGCTTAGGATCCAGCGGACAAGAGACCCAGTACTTC; CDR3aa: CASSLGSSGQETQYF
d_gene: .; abundance: .; v_gene: TRBV13; j_gene: TRBJ2-3; CDR3nt: TGTGCCAGCAGCTCCAGAGGGGGAGATACGCAGTATTTT; CDR3aa: CASSSRGGDTQYF
d_gene: .; abundance: few; v_gene: TRBV7-4; j_gene: TRBJ2-5; CDR3nt: TGTGCCAGCAGCCCAGACAGGTACCAAGAGACCCAGTACTTC; CDR3aa: CASSPDRYQETQYF
d_gene: .; abundance: .; v_gene: TRBV6-5; j_gene: TRBJ2-1; CDR3nt: TGTGCCAGCAGCCTGACAGGTTATGAGCAGTTCTTC; CDR3aa: CASSLTGYEQFF
d_gene: .; abundance: .; v_gene: TRBV7-3; j_gene: TRBJ2-5; CDR3nt: TGTGCCAGCAGCTTATTAGGGACTCAAGAGACCCAGTACTTC; CDR3aa: CASSLLGTQETQYF
d_gene: .; abundance: .; v_gene: TRBV19; j_gene: TRBJ2-2; CDR3nt: TGTGCCAGTAGTAGATTCCCCGGGGAGCTGTTTTTT; CDR3aa: CASSRFPGELFF
d_gene: .; abundance: many; v_gene: TRBV7-6; j_gene: TRBJ2-1; CDR3nt: TGTGCCAGCAGCCCTTATTCGGGGCAGAATGAGCAGTTCTTC; CDR3aa: CASSPYSGQNEQFF
d_gene: .; abundance: few; v_gene: TRBV27; j_gene: TRBJ1-5; CDR3nt: TGTGCCAGCAGTTCTGATATCGACAGTAGCAATCAGCCCCAGCATTTT; CDR3aa: CASSSDIDSSNQPQHF
d_gene: .; abundance: few; v_gene: TRBV12-5; j_gene: TRBJ1-1; CDR3nt: TGTGCTAGTGGTTTGGTACTCGATTACGTGAACACTGAAGCTTTCTTT; CDR3aa: CASGLVLDYVNTEAFF
d_gene: .; abundance: many; v_gene: TRBV7-6; j_gene: TRBJ2-2; CDR3nt: TGTGCCAGCAGCTTAATGGGGGATGACACCGGGGAGCTGTTTTTT; CDR3aa: CASSLMGDDTGELFF
d_gene: .; abundance: many; v_gene: TRBV5-6; j_gene: TRBJ1-2; CDR3nt: TGTGCCAGCAGCTTCGGACACCTCGGCGGCTACACCTTC; CDR3aa: CASSFGHLGGYTF
d_gene: .; abundance: .; v_gene: TRBV25-1; j_gene: TRBJ1-1; CDR3nt: TGTGCCAGCAGTGCTCCACAGGGAGCGGGCACTGAAGCTTTCTTT; CDR3aa: CASSAPQGAGTEAFF
d_gene: .; abundance: .; v_gene: TRBV29-1; j_gene: TRBJ2-5; CDR3nt: TGCAGCGTGCGGGGATCTCGGGAGACCCAGTACTTC; CDR3aa: CSVRGSRETQYF
d_gene: TRBD2; abundance: many; v_gene: TRBV7-9; j_gene: TRBJ2-1; CDR3nt: TGTGCCAGCAGGGGTCGTCCGGGGGGGAAGATTGACAATGAGCAGTTCTTC; CDR3aa: CASRGRPGGKIDNEQFF
d_gene: .; abundance: .; v_gene: TRBV5-4; j_gene: TRBJ1-3; CDR3nt: TGTGCCAGCAGCCCCGGGACGGCGAGCTCTGGAAACACCATATATTTT; CDR3aa: CASSPGTASSGNTIYF
d_gene: .; abundance: .; v_gene: TRBV7-3; j_gene: TRBJ2-1; CDR3nt: TGTGCCAGCAGCCCAAGGGGGATGGGGGACAATGAGCAGTTCTTC; CDR3aa: CASSPRGMGDNEQFF
d_gene: .; abundance: .; v_gene: TRBV28; j_gene: TRBJ1-4; CDR3nt: TGTGCCAGCAGCTATCCGGGACACTCTTCGGGTAATGAAAAACTGTTTTTT; CDR3aa: CASSYPGHSSGNEKLFF
d_gene: .; abundance: .; v_gene: TRBV7-9; j_gene: TRBJ1-1; CDR3nt: TGTGCCAGCAGCATAACACAGGGCTGGGTAAACACTGAAGCTTTCTTT; CDR3aa: CASSITQGWVNTEAFF
d_gene: .; abundance: .; v_gene: TRBV27; j_gene: TRBJ2-2; CDR3nt: TGTGCCAGCAGTCCCTGGGGGGGCGACACCGGGGAGCTGTTTTTT; CDR3aa: CASSPWGGDTGELFF
d_gene: TRBD2; abundance: .; v_gene: TRBV7-8; j_gene: TRBJ2-1; CDR3nt: TGTGCCAGCAACCTAATATCGTGGACTAGGGGCTACAATGAGCAGTTCTTC; CDR3aa: CASNLISWTRGYNEQFF